The 17 T cell receptor beta chains given below trace back to one sample, sequenced in a study of identical twins. TCRdb passed the 5' RACE reads through MiXCR, listing each CDR3 protein once. The sample contains fewer than 250,000 distinct CDR3 sequences, approximately 16% of which appear only once. The same data also contributed to another study, on T cells expressing NK-cell markers.

Sequencing input: CD8+ T cells sorted from blood. The source of these receptors is a woman aged 18-29 years in good health.

This chain connects TRBV7-9 to TRBJ2-7; a possible D gene is TRBD1 (5 bases). This CDR3 contains 16 residues. Germline-derived CDR1 and CDR2 are SEHNR and FQNEAQ (reference sequence). Trimming shortened V by 2 bases and J by 5 bases, and 19 bases separated the two germline ends. This CDR3 reads CASSLMLGQGRHEQYF. As DNA, the CDR3 is TGTGCCAGCAGCTTAATGTTAGGGCAGGGAAGGCACGAGCAGTACTTC. Variable domain in full (rest from reference TRBV7-9 and TRBJ2-7): DTGVSQNPRHKITKRGQNVTFRCDPISEHNRLYWYRQTLGQGPEFLTYFQNEAQLEKSRLLSDRFSAERPKGSFSTLEIQRTEQGDSAMYLCASSLMLGQGRHEQYFGPGTRLTVT.

The chain uses TRBV7-9 and TRBJ2-2, with D uncertain. The CDR3 is 15 residues long. CDR1 is SEHNR and CDR2 is FQNEAQ in the germline V gene (reference sequence). Trimming left V 1 base short and J 0 bases short, with 6 bases between. CDR3 in DNA: TGTGCCAGCAGCTTAGACAGCGCGAACACCGGGGAGCTGTTTTTT. As protein: CASSLDSANTGELFF.

The chain carries TRBV7-2 and TRBJ2-1, with D perhaps matching TRBD2 (6 bases). Germline CDR1 SGHTA, CDR2 FQGNSA. V dropped 2 bases and J dropped 6 bases, with 17 bases sitting between them. This CDR3 has 16 amino acids. This CDR3 reads CASSLSSSGARNEQFF. The DNA of the CDR3 is TGTGCCAGCAGCTTATCGAGTAGCGGAGCCCGCAATGAGCAGTTCTTC.

This clonotype was detected a few times. V usage is TRBV21-1 and J usage is TRBJ1-1; TRBD1, the table's D call, was not compared with the DNA. TRBV21-1 is a recognized pseudogene. There are 14 residues in the CDR3. CDR3 DNA: TGTGCCTTAAACGAGGCCCCGGGGGGCACTGAAGCTTTCTTT. This gives the protein CALNEAPGGTEAFF.

The sample holds a few counts of this clonotype. The rearrangement joins TRBV3-1 to TRBJ1-3; D is unclear. V lost 7 bases to trimming and J lost 3 bases, with 7 bases between them. Germline V gene lookup returns CDR1 LGHDT and CDR2 YNNKEL (reference sequence). The CDR3 covers 12 residues. The CDR3 here is CASTENGNTIYF. CDR3 nucleotides: TGTGCCAGCACCGAGAATGGAAACACCATATATTTT.

A word on this clonotype: The junction departs from the called germline gene at one end, perhaps through a read error. This chain connects TRBV3-1 to TRBJ1-2, with D possibly matching TRBD1 (5 bases). CDR3 size: 16 residues. Germline lookup yields CDR1 LGHDT and CDR2 YNNKEL (reference sequence). DNA for the CDR3: TGTGCCAGCAGCCAAGATTGGGGGGACGCTAACTATGGCTGCACCTTC. Encoded protein: CASSQDWGDANYGCTF. Using reference TRBV3-1 and TRBJ1-2 for the parts outside the CDR3, the full variable domain is DTAVSQTPKYLVTQMGNDKSIKCEQNLGHDTMYWYKQDSKKFLKIMFSYNNKELIINETVPNRFSPKSPDKAHLNLHINSLELGDSAVYFCASSQDWGDANYGCTFGSGTRLTVV.

For the CDR3, the DNA is TGTGCCATACTTGGAAGGGAAAGGCGCTACACCTTC. Translated, it gives CAILGRERRYTF. This chain connects TRBV12-3 or TRBV12-4 to TRBJ1-2; D call uncertain. The CDR3 has 12 amino acids. The V gene lost 10 bases and the J gene lost 9 bases, with 18 bases spanning the gap.

This clonotype was counted many times. This chain uses TRBV13 with TRBJ1-5; 7 nucleotides line up with TRBD1. The V gene's germline CDR1 is PRHDT and CDR2 FYEKMQ (reference sequence). The CDR3 runs to 16 residues. V lost 0 bases, J lost 6 bases, and 8 bases stayed unmatched. The CDR3 sequence is CASSLGVGDSGQPQHF. The DNA of the CDR3 is TGTGCCAGCAGCTTAGGCGTCGGGGACAGCGGTCAGCCCCAGCATTTT.

The chain combines TRBV6-5 with TRBJ2-1; D is unclear. With 4 bases removed from V and 8 bases from J, the gap between germline ends came to 15 bases. The germline V gene has CDR1 MNHEY and CDR2 SVGAGI. The CDR3 length is 14 residues. Here the CDR3 reads CASSSSLAPHEQFF. CDR3 DNA sequence: TGTGCCAGCAGTTCCTCACTGGCCCCCCATGAGCAGTTCTTC.

Only a few counts were recorded for this clonotype. The chain joins TRBV27 to TRBJ2-3; D not resolved. The V gene's germline CDR1 is MNHEY and CDR2 SMNVEV (reference sequence). There are 15 residues in the CDR3. V was trimmed by 4 bases and J by 3 bases, leaving 14 bases between them. The CDR3: CASSYGPKGTDTQYF. The CDR3 DNA follows: TGTGCCAGCAGTTACGGACCCAAAGGGACAGATACGCAGTATTTT.

V gene TRBV6-5 combines with J gene TRBJ2-1, with D perhaps TRBD1 (6 bases). The CDR3 runs 14 residues. CDR1 is MNHEY and CDR2 is SVGAGI in the germline V gene. Trimming removed 2 bases at V and 8 bases at J, with 13 bases between. In nucleotides, the CDR3 is TGTGCCAGCAGTTACGACGTACAGGGCTATGAGCAGTTCTTC. This translates into CASSYDVQGYEQFF.

This clonotype came up many times. This chain uses TRBV9 with TRBJ1-1; D not certain. The germline V gene encodes CDR1 SGDLS and CDR2 YYNGEE. The CDR3 length is 12 residues. The ends were cut back, 0 bases at V and 3 bases at J, with 3 bases in the middle. The CDR3 nucleotides read TGTGCCAGCAGCGTAGGGGACACTGAAGCTTTCTTT. Translating it yields CASSVGDTEAFF.

This chain uses TRBV24-1 with TRBJ2-1; no definite D call. Trimming removed 4 bases from V and 8 bases from J, with 11 bases in between. This CDR3 is built from 13 residues. The germline V gene encodes CDR1 KGHDR and CDR2 SFDVKD. The CDR3 DNA follows: TGTGCCACCAGTGAATTTGGCGGCCATGAGCAGTTCTTC. Residues: CATSEFGGHEQFF.

This clonotype has more than one count but fewer than ten. This rearrangement joins TRBV3-1 to TRBJ2-2, with TRBD2 matching 9 bases. V trimming: 3 bases; J trimming: 4 bases; junction bases outside the gene matches: 3. This CDR3 has 15 amino acids. Germline V gene sequence: CDR1 LGHDT, CDR2 YNNKEL (reference sequence). This CDR3 reads CASSQTSGSTGELFF. CDR3 nucleotide sequence: TGTGCCAGCAGCCAGACTAGCGGTTCCACCGGGGAGCTGTTTTTT.

The V and J genes are TRBV2 and TRBJ2-7; no definite D call. Trimming stripped 3 bases from V and 5 bases from J, with 20 bases between. From germline, CDR1 is SNHLY and CDR2 FYNNEI. The CDR3 has 16 amino acids. CDR3 protein: CASSDVAQALLDEQYF. CDR3 nucleotides: TGTGCCAGCAGTGACGTAGCACAAGCTCTCCTAGACGAGCAGTACTTC.

The chain has TRBV3-1 and TRBJ2-1; D is unclear. This CDR3 region has 16 residues. Between the trimmed V and J ends, which lost 0 bases and 4 bases, there was a span of 13 bases. CDR1 and CDR2 (germline): LGHDT, YNNKEL (reference sequence). Here the CDR3 reads CASSQESNQRYNEQFF. In nucleotides, the CDR3 is TGTGCCAGCAGCCAAGAATCCAATCAGAGGTACAATGAGCAGTTCTTC.

This clonotype was seen only a few times. This chain joins TRBV6-2 or TRBV6-3 and TRBJ2-1; D is unclear. V lost 2 bases and J 4 bases, leaving 6 bases between the germline ends. Germline loops: CDR1 MNHEY, CDR2 SVGEGT. The CDR3 sequence is 13 residues long. CDR3 sequence (DNA): TGTGCCAGCAGTTACGTGGCGTACAATGAGCAGTTCTTC. This codes for CASSYVAYNEQFF.